Shown below are 15 T cell receptor beta chains from a single sample sequenced in a study of blood T cell repertoires in COVID-19. Sequenced by immunoSEQ multiplex PCR; TCRdb stores in-frame clones only, minus some. The sample lists about 55,000 clones, approximately 82% occurring once. The source material was peripheral blood. These receptors were obtained from a human donor in a cohort sampled during active COVID-19.

The chain uses TRBV30 and TRBJ1-4; 8 bases align to TRBD1. This CDR3 has 16 amino acids. The V gene's germline CDR1 is GTSNPN and CDR2 SVGIG (reference sequence). The V and J ends lost 3 bases and 6 bases, in that order; junction bases with no gene match: 12. This CDR3 is CAWRGQGAQDDEKLFF. DNA of the CDR3: TGTGCCTGGAGGGGGCAGGGGGCTCAGGATGATGAAAAACTGTTTTTT. The full variable domain, in which reference TRBV30 and TRBJ1-4 provide the parts outside the CDR3, is SQTIHQWPATLVQPVGSPLSLECTVEGTSNPNLYWYRQAAGRGLQLLFYSVGIGQISSEVPQNLSASRPQDRQFILSSKKLLLSDSGFYLCAWRGQGAQDDEKLFFGSGTQLSVL.

The chain carries TRBV4-2 and TRBJ2-5; 10 nucleotides line up with TRBD1. This CDR3 spans 14 amino acids. Germline V lookup: CDR1 LGHNA, CDR2 YNFKEQ. The J segment lost 5 bases and the V segment lost 4 bases, leaving 4 bases of the junction unmatched. In DNA form, the CDR3 reads TGTGCCAGCAGCCCGGGACAGGGGCACGAGACCCAGTACTTC. It specifies CASSPGQGHETQYF.

V gene TRBV29-1 combines with J gene TRBJ2-7; a possible D gene is TRBD1 (6 bases). Trimming pared 3 bases from V and 5 bases from J, leaving 8 bases between. Looked up from germline, CDR1 is SQVTM and CDR2 is ANQGSEA. The CDR3 length is 11 residues. DNA of the CDR3: TGCAGCGTTGACCAGGGGAACGAGCAGTACTTC. The encoded protein is CSVDQGNEQYF.

The chain is built from TRBV7-8 and TRBJ1-6; no clear D. The V gene lost 3 bases and the J gene lost 5 bases, with 11 bases spanning the gap. The CDR3 spans 15 residues. Germline CDR1 SGHVS, CDR2 FQNEAQ. In DNA, the CDR3 is TGTGCCAGCAGCTTTTCTAGTACCGATAATTCACCCCTCCACTTT. Amino acid sequence: CASSFSSTDNSPLHF.

The genes are TRBV6-5 and TRBJ2-7; D is possibly TRBD1 (6 bases). The germline gives CDR1 MNHEY, CDR2 SVGAGI. There are 14 residues in the CDR3. The V end lost 5 bases, the J end lost 2 bases, and 13 bases lay between the germline ends. The CDR3 region is CASSIGDITYEQYF. The CDR3 bases are TGTGCCAGCAGTATCGGGGACATAACCTACGAGCAGTACTTC.

CDR3 in DNA: TGTGCCACCAGTGACCATGTGTGGGACAGACGGTACGAGCAGTACTTC. This gives the protein CATSDHVWDRRYEQYF. The rearrangement joins TRBV24-1 to TRBJ2-7; TRBD1 aligns across 7 bases. V gave up 4 bases and J gave up 4 bases; unmatched junction bases: 12. The CDR3 has 16 amino acids. Germline CDR1 KGHDR, CDR2 SFDVKD.

The gene calls are TRBV6-5 and TRBJ1-2, with 10 bases aligning to TRBD1. This CDR3 is built from 14 residues. V was pared by 6 bases and J by 13 bases, with 14 bases of the junction left unmatched. The germline gives CDR1 MNHEY, CDR2 SVGAGI. DNA of the CDR3: TGTGCCAGCAGCCGCCGACAGGGGGCGGGTGGAGGCACCTTC. It is translated as CASSRRQGAGGGTF.

The genes are TRBV4-1 and TRBJ2-5, with TRBD2 identical over 14 bases. With 4 bases clipped from V and 5 bases from J, the junction kept 9 bases outside the gene matches. This CDR3 is built from 17 residues. Germline loops: CDR1 MGHRA, CDR2 YSYEKL. The CDR3 here is CASSLLGLAGVVETQYF. CDR3 nucleotide sequence: TGCGCCAGCAGCCTCCTGGGACTAGCGGGGGTAGTGGAGACCCAGTACTTC.

The rearrangement links TRBV29-1 to TRBJ2-7; no clear D gene. V shed 4 bases and J shed 2 bases, with 6 bases lying between them. This CDR3 spans 11 amino acids. Germline V gene sequence: CDR1 SQVTM, CDR2 ANQGSEA. Here the CDR3 reads CSVVITYEQYF. CDR3 DNA sequence: TGCAGCGTTGTCATCACCTACGAGCAGTACTTC.

The V call is TRBV7-3, the J call TRBJ2-7; D is perhaps TRBD2 (5 bases). CDR1 and CDR2 (germline): SGHTA, FQGTGA. The CDR3 contains 13 residues. Trimming took 6 bases from V and 5 from J, leaving 14 bases between them. The CDR3 loop is CASSLKGAHEQYF. DNA for the CDR3: TGTGCCAGCAGTCTCAAGGGAGCCCACGAGCAGTACTTC. Full variable domain (missing parts from reference TRBV7-3 and TRBJ2-7): GAGVSQTPSNKVTEKGKYVELRCDPISGHTALYWYRQSLGQGPEFLIYFQGTGAADDSGLPNDRFFAVRPEGSVSTLKIQRTERGDSAVYLCASSLKGAHEQYFGPGTRLTVT.

This chain uses TRBV6-2 or TRBV6-3 with TRBJ1-6; D remains ambiguous. V lost 2 bases, J lost 5 bases, and 16 bases lay in between. Germline loops: CDR1 MNHEY, CDR2 SVGEGT. This CDR3 region has 17 residues. CDR3 coding DNA: TGTGCCAGCAGTTACCCCCGACGGGGTTGGGATAATTCACCCCTCCACTTT. Encoded protein: CASSYPRRGWDNSPLHF.

V usage is TRBV7-9 and J usage is TRBJ2-1; 7 bases are a match to TRBD2. CDR1 and CDR2 (germline): SEHNR, FQNEAQ (reference sequence). The J segment lost 4 bases and the V segment lost 1 base, leaving 7 bases of the junction unmatched. The CDR3 extends over 16 amino acids. The CDR3 DNA sequence: TGTGCCAGCAGCTTAGGTGGGGCTAGCGGTTACAATGAGCAGTTCTTC. This translates into CASSLGGASGYNEQFF.

J is TRBJ1-5 and V is TRBV30, with a tentative D call TRBD1 (6 bases). V lost 1 base to trimming and J lost 7 bases, with 14 bases between them. The CDR3 covers 14 residues. Per germline, CDR1 GTSNPN and CDR2 SVGIG (reference sequence). CDR3 DNA: TGTGCCTGGAGTGGTTTGGGGGCATGGCAGCCCCAGCATTTT. Translated: CAWSGLGAWQPQHF. The full variable domain, with the rest looked up from reference TRBV30 and TRBJ1-5, is SQTIHQWPATLVQPVGSPLSLECTVEGTSNPNLYWYRQAAGRGLQLLFYSVGIGQISSEVPQNLSASRPQDRQFILSSKKLLLSDSGFYLCAWSGLGAWQPQHFGDGTRLSIL.

The genes are TRBV6-2 or TRBV6-3 and TRBJ2-7; D gene unclear. V was shortened by 7 bases and J by 0 bases, with 10 bases between the two germline ends. Germline loops: CDR1 MNHEY, CDR2 SVGEGT. This CDR3 has 13 residues. As DNA, the CDR3 is TGTGCCAGCACCCCCAGCGCCTCCTACGAGCAGTACTTC. Translating gives CASTPSASYEQYF.

The J gene is TRBJ1-4, the V gene TRBV5-6; D is unclear. V was pared by 2 bases and J by 6 bases, with 14 bases between. This CDR3 is 15 amino acids long. CDR1 is SGHDT, CDR2 YYEEEE, per germline. The CDR3 region is CASSFTALRDEKLFF. For the CDR3, the DNA is TGTGCCAGCAGCTTTACAGCGCTGAGGGATGAAAAACTGTTTTTT.